This T cell receptor (beta chain) comes out of a study of blood T cell repertoires in COVID-19. Study at large: The study drew acute and convalescent COVID-19 samples from the United States, Italy and Spain. T cells, B-cell-depleted T cells, or PBMCs provided the cDNA or gDNA that served as material.

This clone was seen more than once but under ten times. Here immunoSEQ multiplex PCR was the method, and the copy in TCRdb shows in-frame clones only, minus some. This table holds about 240,000 clones, 83% found once. The germline CDR1 and CDR2 sequences are LNHDA and SQIVND (reference sequence). This CDR3 contains 14 residues. Deletions cut 3 bases from V and 8 bases from J, with 11 bases between. Sequencing input: PBMCs or T cells enriched from blood (not recorded which). The chain joins TRBV19 to TRBJ1-6; D gene unclear. This receptor was taken from a woman between 40 and 55 years old who had been exposed to COVID-19. CDR3 sequence reads: CASSILVRDSPLHF. The CDR3 bases are TGTGCCAGTAGTATTCTAGTCCGGGATTCACCCCTCCACTTT.